One and the same sample provided the 27 T cell receptor beta chains below, sequenced in a study of cytomegalovirus exposure and HLA in healthy donors. The PCR employed 60 Vbeta primers together with 13 Jbeta primers. Repertoires were generated with immunoSEQ multiplex PCR, while TCRdb's copy carries only in-frame clones and drops some. The sample lists about 140,000 clones; around 85% were seen once. Sequencing was carried out using PBMCs. These receptors were taken from a woman aged 45 to 65 in good health and CMV-seropositive.

This clone was recorded only once. This chain connects TRBV7-2 to TRBJ1-3; TRBD1 matches at 7 bases. The CDR3 is made up of 14 amino acids. Losses at the gene ends were 5 bases for V and 7 bases for J; bases not matched to a gene: 8. Germline V gives CDR1 SGHTA, CDR2 FQGNSA. CDR3 nucleotide sequence: TGTGCCAGCAGCGCCCAGGGGGTTCGGAACACCATATATTTT. Translating it yields CASSAQGVRNTIYF.

CDR3 residues: CAWIPPSGGYEQYF. CDR3 in DNA: TGTGCCTGGATCCCCCCTAGCGGGGGGTACGAGCAGTACTTC. The J gene is TRBJ2-7, the V gene TRBV30; 11 bases are shared with TRBD2. The junction had 6 bases not matched to a gene; V was cut back by 4 bases and J by 4 bases. This CDR3 comprises 14 residues. Germline CDR1 is GTSNPN and CDR2 is SVGIG (reference sequence).

This clone was recorded once. The J gene is TRBJ1-1, the V gene TRBV5-1, with D unresolved. Germline loops: CDR1 SGHRS, CDR2 YFSETQ. CDR3 length equals 14 residues. The ends were cut back, 0 bases at V and 3 bases at J, with 9 bases in the middle. CDR3 sequence: CASSLVSRDTEAFF. CDR3 in DNA: TGCGCCAGCAGCTTGGTTTCACGGGACACTGAAGCTTTCTTT. Filled out from reference TRBV5-1 and TRBJ1-1, the complete variable domain reads KAGVTQTPRYLIKTRGQQVTLSCSPISGHRSVSWYQQTPGQGLQFLFEYFSETQRNKGNFPGRFSGRQFSNSRSEMNVSTLELGDSALYLCASSLVSRDTEAFFGQGTRLTVV.

This chain links TRBV5-6 with TRBJ2-7; a weak D match, TRBD1 (5 bases). Germline values: CDR1 SGHDT, CDR2 YYEEEE. This CDR3 has 14 residues. V dropped 0 bases and J dropped 6 bases, with 13 bases sitting between them. The chain's CDR3 is CASSLGTTRAEQYF. DNA for the CDR3: TGTGCCAGCAGCTTGGGGACAACAAGGGCCGAGCAGTACTTC.

This chain connects TRBV9 to TRBJ1-5; D not certain. V was shortened by 4 bases and J by 1 base, with 12 bases between the two germline ends. Looked up from germline, CDR1 is SGDLS and CDR2 is YYNGEE. The CDR3 has 15 residues. Here the CDR3 DNA reads TGTGCCAGCAGCATCCAAGCGAGAAGCAATCAGCCCCAGCATTTT. This gives the protein CASSIQARSNQPQHF.

The chain is built from TRBV19 and TRBJ1-1; no firm D call. Per the germline V gene, CDR1 is LNHDA and CDR2 is SQIVND (reference sequence). The CDR3 length is 14 residues. The ends were cut back, 5 bases at V and 2 bases at J, with 12 bases in the middle. The CDR3 sequence is CASSGRVLNTEAFF. DNA of the CDR3: TGTGCCAGTAGTGGCCGGGTCCTAAACACTGAAGCTTTCTTT.

This chain joins TRBV2 and TRBJ2-3; maybe TRBD2 (5 bases). CDR1 is SNHLY and CDR2 is FYNNEI in the germline V gene. The CDR3 loop spans 14 amino acids. V was pared by 7 bases and J by 13 bases, with 24 bases between. CDR3 loop: CASTDGVAQIREYF. For the CDR3, the DNA is TGTGCCAGCACCGACGGGGTAGCACAGATACGCGAGTATTTT. Full variable domain (missing parts from reference TRBV2 and TRBJ2-3): EPEVTQTPSHQVTQMGQEVILRCVPISNHLYFYWYRQILGQKVEFLVSFYNNEISEKSEIFDDQFSVERPDGSNFTLKIRSTKLEDSAMYFCASTDGVAQIREYFGPGTRLTVL.

The chain is built from TRBV6-6 and TRBJ2-5, with 7 bases lining up with TRBD1. The CDR3 has 14 residues. The germline gives CDR1 MNHNY, CDR2 SVGAGI (reference sequence). V shed 4 bases and J 5 bases; nucleotides not matched to a gene: 7. The CDR3 region is CASSSRQGRETQYF. The DNA of the CDR3 is TGTGCCAGCAGTTCGAGACAGGGTAGGGAGACCCAGTACTTC.

The chain joins TRBV6-6 to TRBJ1-2, with 8 bases matching TRBD1. This CDR3 has 14 amino acids. The V and J ends lost 8 bases and 7 bases, in that order; junction bases with no gene match: 12. Germline CDR1 is MNHNY and CDR2 is SVGAGI (reference sequence). CDR3 protein: CASEFGQGASGYTF. The CDR3 nucleotides read TGTGCCAGCGAATTCGGACAGGGAGCCTCTGGCTACACCTTC.

The chain has TRBV5-4 and TRBJ2-1, with a weak D call TRBD1 (6 bases). CDR3 length: 15 amino acids. Looked up from germline, CDR1 is SGHNT and CDR2 is YYREEE (reference sequence). The V end was cut by 3 bases, the J end by 5 bases, with 15 bases between. The CDR3 region is CASSWGGGDHNEQFF. CDR3 coding DNA: TGTGCCAGCAGCTGGGGTGGGGGCGACCACAATGAGCAGTTCTTC.

The V and J genes are TRBV18 and TRBJ1-5, with D unclear. The germline V gene encodes CDR1 KGHSH and CDR2 LQKENI. V lost 4 bases and J lost 5, with 12 bases in between. The CDR3 length is 14 residues. CDR3 DNA: TGTGCCAGCTCACTAAGACCGGGAGATCAGCCCCAGCATTTT. Protein: CASSLRPGDQPQHF.

This chain links TRBV11-2 with TRBJ1-2; the D is unclear. The CDR3 is made up of 13 amino acids. Per germline, CDR1 SGHAT and CDR2 FQNNGV. With 6 bases removed from V and 4 bases from J, the gap between germline ends came to 12 bases. The CDR3 nucleotides read TGTGCCAGCAGGACCTTCGGGATCTATGGCTACACCTTC. This translates into CASRTFGIYGYTF.

The genes are TRBV27 and TRBJ1-1; 8 bases align to TRBD1. Germline-derived CDR1 and CDR2 are MNHEY and SMNVEV (reference sequence). The CDR3 spans 15 residues. After removal of 6 bases from V and 6 bases from J, the junction contained 12 bases not matched to a gene. CDR3 loop: CASSPPYRGGAEAFF. CDR3 coding DNA: TGTGCCAGCAGCCCCCCGTACAGGGGGGGGGCTGAAGCTTTCTTT.

The chain combines TRBV4-3 with TRBJ2-7; D may be TRBD2 (6 bases). The CDR3 covers 17 residues. V gave up 0 bases and J gave up 0 bases, with 15 bases separating them. Germline CDR1 reads LGHNA; CDR2 reads YSLEER. The CDR3 loop is CASSQDSGAGSSYEQYF. Here the CDR3 DNA reads TGCGCCAGCAGCCAAGACAGTGGCGCGGGGAGCTCCTACGAGCAGTACTTC.

The J gene is TRBJ1-5, the V gene TRBV5-6, with TRBD1 matching over 9 bases. Germline CDR1 is SGHDT and CDR2 is YYEEEE. The junction had 2 bases not matched to a gene; V was cut back by 4 bases and J by 6 bases. The CDR3 covers 13 residues. The CDR3 loop reads CASSRTGVQPQHF. The CDR3, as DNA: TGTGCCAGCAGCAGGACAGGGGTTCAGCCCCAGCATTTT.

The J gene is TRBJ1-2, the V gene TRBV7-8; D is unresolved. The CDR3 length is 15 residues. The V gene's germline CDR1 is SGHVS and CDR2 FQNEAQ. With 1 base removed from V and 6 bases from J, the gap between germline ends came to 15 bases. CDR3 nucleotide sequence: TGTGCCAGCAGCTTAGAGCGAACCAGCTGGGATGGCTACACCTTC. This encodes CASSLERTSWDGYTF.

CDR3 DNA sequence: TGTGCCACCACCCCGGACAGGGAAGGGTGGCAGCCCCAGCATTTT. Residues: CATTPDREGWQPQHF. The genes are TRBV15 and TRBJ1-5, with TRBD1 identical over 8 bases. The length of the CDR3 is 15 residues. Trimming removed 7 bases from V and 7 bases from J; junction bases left unmatched: 12. Germline CDR1 is LNHNV and CDR2 is YYDKDF (reference sequence).

The J gene is TRBJ2-5, the V gene TRBV5-4; 8 bases map to TRBD2. The J segment lost 4 bases and the V segment lost 2 bases, leaving 10 bases of the junction unmatched. Germline CDR1 and CDR2: SGHNT and YYREEE (reference sequence). The CDR3 contains 16 residues. The CDR3 region is CASSFGDSGRGETQYF. The DNA of the CDR3 is TGTGCCAGCAGCTTCGGTGACAGCGGGAGAGGAGAGACCCAGTACTTC. The full variable domain, its missing parts supplied by reference TRBV5-4 and TRBJ2-5, is ETGVTQSPTHLIKTRGQQVTLRCSSQSGHNTVSWYQQALGQGPQFIFQYYREEENGRGNFPPRFSGLQFPNYSSELNVNALELDDSALYLCASSFGDSGRGETQYFGPGTRLLVL.

Regarding this clone: The junction differs from germline at one of its ends, possibly a read error. The chain has TRBV7-8 and TRBJ1-5; no definite D call. Germline-derived CDR1 and CDR2 are SGHVS and FQNEAQ. The CDR3 spans 13 residues. In nucleotides, the CDR3 is TGTACCAGCAGCTTAGGTAGGGCGGGCATTCGGCATTTT. It yields the protein CTSSLGRAGIRHF.

This chain connects TRBV6-5 to TRBJ2-3; tentatively, D is TRBD1 (5 bases). Between the trimmed V and J ends, which lost 4 bases and 0 bases, there was a span of 14 bases. Looked up from germline, CDR1 is MNHEY and CDR2 is SVGAGI. This CDR3 region has 16 residues. The CDR3 loop is CASSSRLGASTDTQYF. As DNA, the CDR3 is TGTGCCAGCAGTTCCCGGCTAGGGGCGAGCACAGATACGCAGTATTTT.

J is TRBJ1-1 and V is TRBV11-1, with unresolved D. V was shortened by 1 base and J by 5 bases, with 14 bases between the two germline ends. The germline V gene encodes CDR1 SGHAT and CDR2 FQDESV (reference sequence). The CDR3 sequence is 15 residues long. The CDR3 region has the DNA TGTGCCAGCAGCTTAGAGGCAGCACTAATGACTGAAGCTTTCTTT. Protein sequence: CASSLEAALMTEAFF.

V usage is TRBV28 and J usage is TRBJ2-3; 7 nucleotides line up with TRBD2. Germline CDR1 and CDR2: MDHEN and SYDVKM. This CDR3 has 14 amino acids. With 7 bases clipped from V and 5 bases from J, the junction kept 9 bases outside the gene matches. CDR3 sequence reads: CASIGRDAVDTQYF. In DNA, the CDR3 is TGTGCCAGCATAGGGAGGGACGCAGTAGATACGCAGTATTTT. Full variable domain (rest looked up from reference TRBV28 and TRBJ2-3): DVKVTQSSRYLVKRTGEKVFLECVQDMDHENMFWYRQDPGLGLRLIYFSYDVKMKEKGDIPEGYSVSREKKERFSLILESASTNQTSMYLCASIGRDAVDTQYFGPGTRLTVL.

The chain employs TRBV7-2 and TRBJ2-5, with D possibly being TRBD2 (7 bases). Between the trimmed V and J ends, which lost 5 bases and 5 bases, there was a span of 15 bases. The germline V gene encodes CDR1 SGHTA and CDR2 FQGNSA. The CDR3 has 14 amino acids. The CDR3 loop is CASSRGGGQETQYF. The CDR3 DNA reads TGTGCCAGCAGCCGAGGGGGGGGCCAGGAGACCCAGTACTTC.

The gene calls are TRBV7-6 and TRBJ2-6, with TRBD1 matching 12 bases. CDR1 and CDR2 (germline): SGHVS, FNYEAQ. V lost 3 bases to trimming and J lost 3 bases; unmatched junction nucleotides: 3. This CDR3 has 17 amino acids. The DNA of the CDR3 is TGTGCCAGCAGCTTGGGACAGGGGGCAGGTGGGGCCAACGTCCTGACTTTC. As protein: CASSLGQGAGGANVLTF.

The chain uses TRBV27 and TRBJ1-4, with 8 bases identical to TRBD1. The junction had 12 bases not matched to a gene; V was cut back by 4 bases and J by 8 bases. Germline lookup yields CDR1 MNHEY and CDR2 SMNVEV (reference sequence). The CDR3 consists of 16 residues. This CDR3 is CASSSPAQGVGEKLFF. The CDR3 DNA is TGTGCCAGCAGTTCCCCTGCACAGGGGGTGGGCGAAAAACTGTTTTTT.

V gene TRBV18 combines with J gene TRBJ2-7, with 10 bases identical to TRBD1. CDR3 length equals 15 residues. The V segment lost 5 bases and the J segment 5 bases; nucleotides outside the gene matches: 9. The germline gives CDR1 KGHSH, CDR2 LQKENI. This chain's CDR3 is CASSEPGQGRHEQYF. The CDR3 DNA is TGTGCCAGCTCAGAACCGGGACAGGGGAGGCACGAGCAGTACTTC.

The V gene is TRBV7-2, the J gene TRBJ1-2; tentative D call: TRBD1 (6 bases). The length of the CDR3 is 14 residues. V gave up 5 bases and J gave up 2 bases, with 12 bases separating them. Germline assignment: CDR1 SGHTA and CDR2 FQGNSA. CDR3 coding DNA: TGTGCCAGCAGCCGCGATCAGGGGAACTATGGCTACACCTTC. Translation gives CASSRDQGNYGYTF.